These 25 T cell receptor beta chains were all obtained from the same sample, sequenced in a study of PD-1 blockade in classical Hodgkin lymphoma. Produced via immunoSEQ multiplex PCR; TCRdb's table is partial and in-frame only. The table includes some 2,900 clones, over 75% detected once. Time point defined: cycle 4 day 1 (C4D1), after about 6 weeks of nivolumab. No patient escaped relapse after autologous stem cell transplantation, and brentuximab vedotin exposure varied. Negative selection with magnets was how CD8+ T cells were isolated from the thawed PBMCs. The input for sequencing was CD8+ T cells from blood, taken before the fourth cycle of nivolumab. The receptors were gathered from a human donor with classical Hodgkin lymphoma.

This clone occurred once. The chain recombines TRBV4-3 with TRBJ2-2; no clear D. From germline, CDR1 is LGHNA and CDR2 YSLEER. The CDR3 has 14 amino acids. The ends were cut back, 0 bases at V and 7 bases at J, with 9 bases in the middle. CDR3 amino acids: CASSQDVADGELFF. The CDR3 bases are TGCGCCAGCAGCCAAGACGTCGCGGACGGGGAGCTGTTTTTT.

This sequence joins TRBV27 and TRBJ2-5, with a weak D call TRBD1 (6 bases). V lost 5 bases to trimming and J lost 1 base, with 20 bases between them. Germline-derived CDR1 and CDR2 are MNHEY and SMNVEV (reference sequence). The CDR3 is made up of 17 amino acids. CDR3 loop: CASSPYRQASIQETQYF. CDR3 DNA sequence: TGTGCCAGCAGTCCCTATCGACAGGCGTCCATCCAAGAGACCCAGTACTTC.

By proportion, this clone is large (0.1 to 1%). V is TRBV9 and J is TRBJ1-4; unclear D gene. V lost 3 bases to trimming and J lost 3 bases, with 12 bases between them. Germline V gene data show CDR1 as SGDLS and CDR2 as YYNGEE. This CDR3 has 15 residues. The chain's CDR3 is CASSALRPANEKLFF. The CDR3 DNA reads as TGTGCCAGCAGCGCGCTTCGTCCGGCTAATGAAAAACTGTTTTTT.

The CDR3 loop is CASSQDPTGWGEKLFF. CDR3 DNA sequence: TGTGCCAGCAGCCAAGATCCCACAGGGTGGGGTGAAAAACTGTTTTTT. J is TRBJ1-4 and V is TRBV14; tentatively, D is TRBD1 (6 bases). The CDR3 is 16 amino acids. Germline V lookup: CDR1 SGHDN, CDR2 FVKESK. The V gene lost 0 bases and the J gene lost 7 bases, with 15 bases spanning the gap.

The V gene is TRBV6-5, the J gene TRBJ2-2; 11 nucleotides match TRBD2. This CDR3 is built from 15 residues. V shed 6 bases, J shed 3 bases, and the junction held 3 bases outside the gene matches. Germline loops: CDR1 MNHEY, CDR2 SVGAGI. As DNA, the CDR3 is TGTGCCAGCAGAAATAGCGGGAGGGACACCGGGGAGCTGTTTTTT. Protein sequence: CASRNSGRDTGELFF.

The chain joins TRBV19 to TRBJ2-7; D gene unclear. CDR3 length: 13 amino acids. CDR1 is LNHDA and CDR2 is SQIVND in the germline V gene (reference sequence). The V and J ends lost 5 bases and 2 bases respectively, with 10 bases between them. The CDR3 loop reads CASSPSTAYEQYF. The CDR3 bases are TGTGCCAGTAGTCCGTCGACCGCCTACGAGCAGTACTTC.

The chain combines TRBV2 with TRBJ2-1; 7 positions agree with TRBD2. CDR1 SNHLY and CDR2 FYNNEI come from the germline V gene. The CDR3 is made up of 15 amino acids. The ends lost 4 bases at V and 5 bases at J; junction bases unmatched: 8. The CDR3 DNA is TGTGCCAGCAGTGTACCGGGAGGCTGGGACAATGAGCAGTTCTTC. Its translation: CASSVPGGWDNEQFF.

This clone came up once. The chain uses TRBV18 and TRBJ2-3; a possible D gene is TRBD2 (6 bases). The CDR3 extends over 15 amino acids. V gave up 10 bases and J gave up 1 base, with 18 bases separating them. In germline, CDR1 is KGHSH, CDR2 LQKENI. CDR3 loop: CATIPYGGGTDTQYF. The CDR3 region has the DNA TGTGCCACCATTCCTTACGGGGGTGGCACAGATACGCAGTATTTT.

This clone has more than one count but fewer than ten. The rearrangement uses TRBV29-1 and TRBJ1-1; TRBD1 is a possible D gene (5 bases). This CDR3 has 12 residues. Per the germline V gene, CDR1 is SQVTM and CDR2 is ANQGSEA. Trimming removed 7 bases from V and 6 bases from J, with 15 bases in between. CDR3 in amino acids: CSAGLQGAEAFF. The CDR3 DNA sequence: TGCAGCGCGGGACTCCAAGGCGCTGAAGCTTTCTTT. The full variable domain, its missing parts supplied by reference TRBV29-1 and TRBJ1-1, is SAVISQKPSRDICQRGTSLTIQCQVDSQVTMMFWYRQQPGQSLTLIATANQGSEATYESGFVIDKFPISRPNLTFSTLTVSNMSPEDSSIYLCSAGLQGAEAFFGQGTRLTVV.

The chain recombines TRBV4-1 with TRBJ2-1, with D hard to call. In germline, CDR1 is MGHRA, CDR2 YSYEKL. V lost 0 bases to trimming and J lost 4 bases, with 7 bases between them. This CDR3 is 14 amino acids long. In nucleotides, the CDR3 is TGCGCCAGCAGCCAAGATATGGGTTACAATGAGCAGTTCTTC. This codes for CASSQDMGYNEQFF.

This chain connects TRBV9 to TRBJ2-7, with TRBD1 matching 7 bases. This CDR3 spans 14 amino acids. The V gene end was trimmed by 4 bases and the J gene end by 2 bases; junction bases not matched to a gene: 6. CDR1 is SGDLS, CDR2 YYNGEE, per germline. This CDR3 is CASSSRDSAYEQYF. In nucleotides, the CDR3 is TGTGCCAGCAGCAGCCGGGACAGTGCCTACGAGCAGTACTTC. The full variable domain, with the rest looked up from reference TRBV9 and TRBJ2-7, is DSGVTQTPKHLITATGQRVTLRCSPRSGDLSVYWYQQSLDQGLQFLIQYYNGEERAKGNILERFSAQQFPDLHSELNLSSLELGDSALYFCASSSRDSAYEQYFGPGTRLTVT.

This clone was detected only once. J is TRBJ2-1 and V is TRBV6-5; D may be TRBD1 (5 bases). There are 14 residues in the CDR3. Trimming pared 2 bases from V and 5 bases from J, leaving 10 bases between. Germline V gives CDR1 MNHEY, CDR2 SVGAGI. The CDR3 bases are TGTGCCAGCAGTTACCGACAGCGCCACAATGAGCAGTTCTTC. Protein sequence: CASSYRQRHNEQFF.

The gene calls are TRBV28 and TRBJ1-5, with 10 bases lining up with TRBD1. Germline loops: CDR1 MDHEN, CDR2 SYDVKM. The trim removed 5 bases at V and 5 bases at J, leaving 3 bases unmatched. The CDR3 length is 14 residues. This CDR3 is CASSRTGGYQPQHF. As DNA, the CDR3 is TGTGCCAGCAGTCGGACAGGGGGATATCAGCCCCAGCATTTT.

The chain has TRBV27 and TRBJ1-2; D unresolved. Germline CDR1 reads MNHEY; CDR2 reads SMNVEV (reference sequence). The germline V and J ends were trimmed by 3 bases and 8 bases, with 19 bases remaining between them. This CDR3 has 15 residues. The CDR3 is CASSFSPHRYEGYTF. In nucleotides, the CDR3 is TGTGCCAGCAGTTTTAGTCCCCACCGTTACGAGGGCTACACCTTC.

The DNA of the CDR3 is TGCAGCGTTGAAGATCCGGGACAGAGCTCCTACAATGAGCAGTTCTTC. The encoded protein is CSVEDPGQSSYNEQFF. The gene calls are TRBV29-1 and TRBJ2-1; 7 bases are a match to TRBD1. Germline CDR1 reads SQVTM; CDR2 reads ANQGSEA. J was trimmed by 0 bases and V by 0 bases; bases with no gene match: 5. The CDR3 sequence is 16 residues long.

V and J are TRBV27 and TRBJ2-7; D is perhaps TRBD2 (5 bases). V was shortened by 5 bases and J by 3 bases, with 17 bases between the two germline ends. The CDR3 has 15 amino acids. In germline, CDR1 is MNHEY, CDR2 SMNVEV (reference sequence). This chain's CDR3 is CASSPSRETFYEQYF. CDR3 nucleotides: TGTGCCAGCAGTCCGTCCCGGGAAACATTCTACGAGCAGTACTTC.

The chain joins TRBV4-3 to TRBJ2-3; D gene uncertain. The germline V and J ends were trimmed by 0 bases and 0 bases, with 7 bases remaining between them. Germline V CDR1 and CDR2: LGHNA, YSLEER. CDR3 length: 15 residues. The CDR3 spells CASSQDTPSTDTQYF. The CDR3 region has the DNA TGCGCCAGCAGCCAAGATACCCCAAGCACAGATACGCAGTATTTT.

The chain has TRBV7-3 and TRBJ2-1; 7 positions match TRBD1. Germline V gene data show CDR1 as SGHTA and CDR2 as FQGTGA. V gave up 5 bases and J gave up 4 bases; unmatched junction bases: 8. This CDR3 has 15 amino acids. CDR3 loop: CASSPTGVGYNEQFF. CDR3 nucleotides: TGTGCCAGCAGCCCAACAGGGGTGGGATACAATGAGCAGTTCTTC.

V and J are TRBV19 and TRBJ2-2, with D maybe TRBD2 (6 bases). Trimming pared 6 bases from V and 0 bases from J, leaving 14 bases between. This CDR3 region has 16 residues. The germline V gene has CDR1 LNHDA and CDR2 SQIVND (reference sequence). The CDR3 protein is CASRPGSWANTGELFF. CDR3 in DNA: TGTGCCAGTAGGCCCGGGAGTTGGGCGAACACCGGGGAGCTGTTTTTT.

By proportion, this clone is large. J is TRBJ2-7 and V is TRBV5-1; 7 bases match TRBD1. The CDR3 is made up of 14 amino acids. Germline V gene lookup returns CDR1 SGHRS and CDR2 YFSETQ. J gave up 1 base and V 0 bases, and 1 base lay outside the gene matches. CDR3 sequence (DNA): TGCGCCAGCAGCTTGGGGGACAGTTCCTACGAGCAGTACTTC. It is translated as CASSLGDSSYEQYF.

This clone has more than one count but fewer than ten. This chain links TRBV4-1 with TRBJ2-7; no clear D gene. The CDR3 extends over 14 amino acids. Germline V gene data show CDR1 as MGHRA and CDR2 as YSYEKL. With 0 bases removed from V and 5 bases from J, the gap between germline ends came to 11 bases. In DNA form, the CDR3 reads TGCGCCAGCAGCCAAGAAGGATCCCGGGACGAGCAGTACTTC. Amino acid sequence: CASSQEGSRDEQYF.

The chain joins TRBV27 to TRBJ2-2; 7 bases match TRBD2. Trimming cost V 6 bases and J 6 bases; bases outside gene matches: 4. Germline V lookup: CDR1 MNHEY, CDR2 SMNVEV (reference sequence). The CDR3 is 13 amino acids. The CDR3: CASSFGLAGELFF. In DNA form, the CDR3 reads TGTGCCAGCAGCTTCGGACTAGCCGGGGAGCTGTTTTTT.

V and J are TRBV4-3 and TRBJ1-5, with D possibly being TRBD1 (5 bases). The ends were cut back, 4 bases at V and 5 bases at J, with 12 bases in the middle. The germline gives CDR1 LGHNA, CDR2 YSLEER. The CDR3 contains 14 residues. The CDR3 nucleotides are TGCGCCAGCAGCCCCAGGGCAACTTATCAGCCCCAGCATTTT. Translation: CASSPRATYQPQHF.

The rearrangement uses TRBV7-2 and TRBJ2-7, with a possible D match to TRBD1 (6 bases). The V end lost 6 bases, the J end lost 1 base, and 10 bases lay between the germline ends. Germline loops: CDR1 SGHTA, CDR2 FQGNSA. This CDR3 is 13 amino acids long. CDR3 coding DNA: TGTGCCAGCAGTAAACAGGGATCCTACGAGCAGTACTTC. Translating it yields CASSKQGSYEQYF. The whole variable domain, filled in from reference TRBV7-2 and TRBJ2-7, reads GAGVSQSPSNKVTEKGKDVELRCDPISGHTALYWYRQSLGQGLEFLIYFQGNSAPDKSGLPSDRFSAERTGGSVSTLTIQRTQQEDSAVYLCASSKQGSYEQYFGPGTRLTVT.

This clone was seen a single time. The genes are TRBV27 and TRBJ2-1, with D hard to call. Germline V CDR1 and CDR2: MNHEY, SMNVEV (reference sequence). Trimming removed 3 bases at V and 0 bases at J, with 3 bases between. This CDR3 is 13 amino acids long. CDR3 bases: TGTGCCAGCAGTTTGTCCTCCTACAATGAGCAGTTCTTC. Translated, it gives CASSLSSYNEQFF.